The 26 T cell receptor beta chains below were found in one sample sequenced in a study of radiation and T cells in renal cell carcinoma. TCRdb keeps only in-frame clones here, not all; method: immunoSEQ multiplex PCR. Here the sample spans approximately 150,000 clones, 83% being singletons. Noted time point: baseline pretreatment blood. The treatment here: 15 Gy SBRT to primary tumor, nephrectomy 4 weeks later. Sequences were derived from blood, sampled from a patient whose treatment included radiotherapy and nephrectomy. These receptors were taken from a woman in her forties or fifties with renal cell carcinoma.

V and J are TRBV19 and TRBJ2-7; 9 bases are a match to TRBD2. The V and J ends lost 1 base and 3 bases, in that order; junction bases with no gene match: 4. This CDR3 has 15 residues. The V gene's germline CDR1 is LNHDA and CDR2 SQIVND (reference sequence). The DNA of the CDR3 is TGTGCCAGTAGTATAGCTGCTAGCGGGATCTACGAGCAGTACTTC. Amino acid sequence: CASSIAASGIYEQYF.

The DNA of the CDR3 is TGTGCCAGCAGTGAAATTTCTGAAAAACTGTTTTTT. Its protein is CASSEISEKLFF. The genes are TRBV2 and TRBJ1-4; no clear D. The V gene's germline CDR1 is SNHLY and CDR2 FYNNEI. V was shortened by 2 bases and J by 7 bases, with 5 bases between the two germline ends. The CDR3 is 12 residues long.

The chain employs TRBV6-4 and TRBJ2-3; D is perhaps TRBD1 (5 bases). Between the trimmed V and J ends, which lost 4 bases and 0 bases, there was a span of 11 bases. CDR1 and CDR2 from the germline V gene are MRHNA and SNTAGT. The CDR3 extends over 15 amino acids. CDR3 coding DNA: TGTGCCAGCAGTGCGCGACAGATCAGCACAGATACGCAGTATTTT. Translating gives CASSARQISTDTQYF.

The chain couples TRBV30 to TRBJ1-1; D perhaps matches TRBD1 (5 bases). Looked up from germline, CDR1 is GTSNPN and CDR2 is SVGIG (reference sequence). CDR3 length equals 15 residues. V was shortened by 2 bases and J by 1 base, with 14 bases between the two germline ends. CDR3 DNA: TGTGCCTGGAGTATAACCGGGACGGGGAACACTGAAGCTTTCTTT. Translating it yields CAWSITGTGNTEAFF.

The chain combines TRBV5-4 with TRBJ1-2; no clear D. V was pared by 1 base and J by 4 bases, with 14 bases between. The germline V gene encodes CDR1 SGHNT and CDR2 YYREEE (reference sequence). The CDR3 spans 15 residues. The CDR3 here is CASSLLDQEAYGYTF. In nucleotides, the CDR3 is TGTGCCAGCAGCTTGCTCGACCAGGAGGCCTATGGCTACACCTTC.

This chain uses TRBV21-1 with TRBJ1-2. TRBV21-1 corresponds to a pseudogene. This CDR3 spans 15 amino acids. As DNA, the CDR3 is TGTGCCAGCAGCAAAGTTTCGGGAGGGGGGTATGGCTACACCTTC. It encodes CASSKVSGGGYGYTF.

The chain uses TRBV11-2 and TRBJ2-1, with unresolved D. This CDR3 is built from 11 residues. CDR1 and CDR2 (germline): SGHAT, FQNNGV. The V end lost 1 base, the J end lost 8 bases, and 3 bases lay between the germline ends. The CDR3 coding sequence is TGTGCCAGCAGCTTAGTCGATGAGCAGTTCTTC. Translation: CASSLVDEQFF.

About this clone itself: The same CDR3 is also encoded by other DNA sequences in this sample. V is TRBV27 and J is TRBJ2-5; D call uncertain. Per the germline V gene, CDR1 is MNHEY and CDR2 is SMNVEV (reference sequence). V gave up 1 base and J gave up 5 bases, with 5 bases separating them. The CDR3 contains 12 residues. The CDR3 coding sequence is TGTGCCAGCAGTTTATTGGGGGAGACCCAGTACTTC. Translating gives CASSLLGETQYF.

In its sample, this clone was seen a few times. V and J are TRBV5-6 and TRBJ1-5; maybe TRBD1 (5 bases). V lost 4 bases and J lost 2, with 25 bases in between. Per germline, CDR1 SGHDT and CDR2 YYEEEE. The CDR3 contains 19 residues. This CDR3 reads CASSHNPDGWGPGNQPQHF. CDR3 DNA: TGTGCCAGCAGCCACAACCCGGACGGATGGGGACCGGGCAATCAGCCCCAGCATTTT.

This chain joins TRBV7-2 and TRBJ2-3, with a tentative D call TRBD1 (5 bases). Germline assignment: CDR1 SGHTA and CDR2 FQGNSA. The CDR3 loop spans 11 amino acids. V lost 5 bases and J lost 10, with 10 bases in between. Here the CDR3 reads CASSPRASQYF. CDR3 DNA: TGTGCCAGCAGCCCCAGGGCATCGCAGTATTTT.

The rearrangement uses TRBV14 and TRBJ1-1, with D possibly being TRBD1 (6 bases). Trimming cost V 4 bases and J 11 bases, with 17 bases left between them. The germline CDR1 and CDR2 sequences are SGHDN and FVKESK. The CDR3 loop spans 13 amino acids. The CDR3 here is CASSLYRDTEAFF. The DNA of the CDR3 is TGTGCCAGCAGCCTCTACAGGGATACGGAGGCTTTCTTT.

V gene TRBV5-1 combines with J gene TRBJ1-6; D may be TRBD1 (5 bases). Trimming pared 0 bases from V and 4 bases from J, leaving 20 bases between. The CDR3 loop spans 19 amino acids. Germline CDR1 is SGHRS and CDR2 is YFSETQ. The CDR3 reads CASSLVSQTAGGYNSPLHF. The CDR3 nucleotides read TGCGCCAGCAGCTTGGTTAGCCAGACGGCCGGGGGATATAATTCACCCCTCCACTTT.

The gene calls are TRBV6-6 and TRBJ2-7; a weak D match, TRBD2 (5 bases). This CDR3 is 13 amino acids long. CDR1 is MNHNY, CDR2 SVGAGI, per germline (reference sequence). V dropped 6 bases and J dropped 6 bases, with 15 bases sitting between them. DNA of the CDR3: TGTGCCAGCAGGCTACCGGACGGAGGCGAGCAGTACTTC. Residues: CASRLPDGGEQYF.

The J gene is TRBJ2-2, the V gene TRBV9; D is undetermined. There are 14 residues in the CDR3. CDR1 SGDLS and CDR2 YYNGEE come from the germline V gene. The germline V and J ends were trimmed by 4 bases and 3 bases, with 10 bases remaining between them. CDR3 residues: CASSLSPYTGELFF. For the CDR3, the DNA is TGTGCCAGCAGCCTGAGCCCGTACACCGGGGAGCTGTTTTTT. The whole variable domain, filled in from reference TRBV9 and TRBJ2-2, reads DSGVTQTPKHLITATGQRVTLRCSPRSGDLSVYWYQQSLDQGLQFLIQYYNGEERAKGNILERFSAQQFPDLHSELNLSSLELGDSALYFCASSLSPYTGELFFGEGSRLTVL.

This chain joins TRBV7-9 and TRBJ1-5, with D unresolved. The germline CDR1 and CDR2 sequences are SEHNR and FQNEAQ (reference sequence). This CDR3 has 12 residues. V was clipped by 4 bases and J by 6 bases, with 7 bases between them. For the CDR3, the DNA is TGTGCCAGCAGCTCCTCCCCTCAGCCCCAGCATTTT. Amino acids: CASSSSPQPQHF.

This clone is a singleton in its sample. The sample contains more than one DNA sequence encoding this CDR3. Here the CDR3 reads CASSYSTGRNQPQHF. CDR3 sequence (DNA): TGTGCCAGCAGTTACTCGACAGGCCGAAATCAGCCCCAGCATTTT. The chain recombines TRBV6-5 with TRBJ1-5, with D possibly matching TRBD1 (6 bases). CDR1 and CDR2 from the germline V gene are MNHEY and SVGAGI. Between the trimmed V and J ends, which lost 0 bases and 4 bases, there was a span of 10 bases. The CDR3 spans 15 residues.

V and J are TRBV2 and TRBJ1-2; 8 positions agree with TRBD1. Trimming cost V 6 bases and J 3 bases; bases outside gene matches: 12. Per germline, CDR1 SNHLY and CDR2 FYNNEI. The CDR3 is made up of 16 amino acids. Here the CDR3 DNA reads TGTGCCAGCAGCGACTCGGACAGGGAACCGCACTATGGCTACACCTTC. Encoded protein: CASSDSDREPHYGYTF.

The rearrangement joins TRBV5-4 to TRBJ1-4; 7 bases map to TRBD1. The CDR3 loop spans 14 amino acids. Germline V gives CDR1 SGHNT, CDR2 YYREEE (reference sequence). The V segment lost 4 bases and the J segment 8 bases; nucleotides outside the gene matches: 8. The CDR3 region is CASSPGGSGEKLFF. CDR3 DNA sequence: TGTGCCAGCAGCCCAGGGGGTTCGGGCGAAAAACTGTTTTTT.

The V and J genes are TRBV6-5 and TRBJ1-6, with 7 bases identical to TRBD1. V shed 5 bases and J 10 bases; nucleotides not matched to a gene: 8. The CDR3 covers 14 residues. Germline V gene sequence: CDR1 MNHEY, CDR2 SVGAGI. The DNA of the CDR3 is TGTGCCAGCAGTATCCGACAGGGAGGCTCACCCCTCCACTTT. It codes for CASSIRQGGSPLHF.

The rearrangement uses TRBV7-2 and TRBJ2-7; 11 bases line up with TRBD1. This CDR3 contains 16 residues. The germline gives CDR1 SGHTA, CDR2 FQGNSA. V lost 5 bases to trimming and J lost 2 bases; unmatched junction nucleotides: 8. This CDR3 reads CASSPHPGQGAYEQYF. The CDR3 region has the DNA TGTGCCAGCAGCCCGCACCCGGGACAGGGGGCCTACGAGCAGTACTTC.

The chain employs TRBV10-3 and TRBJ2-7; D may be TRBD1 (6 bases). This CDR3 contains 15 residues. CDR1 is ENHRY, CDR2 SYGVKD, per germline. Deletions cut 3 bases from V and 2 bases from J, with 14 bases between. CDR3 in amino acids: CAISDSGAVTYEQYF. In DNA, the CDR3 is TGTGCCATCAGTGATTCAGGGGCCGTCACCTACGAGCAGTACTTC.

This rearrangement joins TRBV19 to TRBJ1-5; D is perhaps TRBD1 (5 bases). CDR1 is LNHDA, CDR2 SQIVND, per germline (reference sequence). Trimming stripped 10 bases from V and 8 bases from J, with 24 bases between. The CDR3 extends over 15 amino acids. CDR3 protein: CATSDSGGVLEPQHF. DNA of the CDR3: TGTGCCACGTCCGACTCGGGGGGTGTATTGGAGCCCCAGCATTTT.

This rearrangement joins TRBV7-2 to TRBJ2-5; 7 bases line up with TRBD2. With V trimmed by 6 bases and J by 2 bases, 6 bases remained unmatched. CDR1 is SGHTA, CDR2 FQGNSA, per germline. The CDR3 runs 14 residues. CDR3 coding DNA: TGTGCCAGCAGTCGAGGACTAGAACAAGAGACCCAGTACTTC. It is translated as CASSRGLEQETQYF.

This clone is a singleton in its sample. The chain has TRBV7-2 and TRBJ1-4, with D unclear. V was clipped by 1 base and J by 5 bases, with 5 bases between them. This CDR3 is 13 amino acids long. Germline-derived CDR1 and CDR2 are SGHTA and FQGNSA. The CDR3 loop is CASSLVTNEKLFF. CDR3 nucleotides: TGTGCCAGCAGCTTAGTCACGAATGAAAAACTGTTTTTT. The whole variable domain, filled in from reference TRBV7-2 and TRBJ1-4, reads GAGVSQSPSNKVTEKGKDVELRCDPISGHTALYWYRQSLGQGLEFLIYFQGNSAPDKSGLPSDRFSAERTGGSVSTLTIQRTQQEDSAVYLCASSLVTNEKLFFGSGTQLSVL.

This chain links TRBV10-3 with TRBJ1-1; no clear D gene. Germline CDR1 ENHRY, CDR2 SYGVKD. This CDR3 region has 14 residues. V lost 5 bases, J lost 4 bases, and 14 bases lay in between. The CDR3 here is CAISLSTYTTEAFF. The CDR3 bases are TGTGCCATCAGTCTATCGACCTACACCACTGAAGCTTTCTTT.

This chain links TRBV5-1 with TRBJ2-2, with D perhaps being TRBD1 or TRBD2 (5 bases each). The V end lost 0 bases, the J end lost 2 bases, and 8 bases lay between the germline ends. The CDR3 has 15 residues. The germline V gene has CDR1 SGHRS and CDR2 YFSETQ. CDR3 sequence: CASSLEGRNTGELFF. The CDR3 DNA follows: TGCGCCAGCAGCTTGGAGGGGAGAAACACCGGGGAGCTGTTTTTT.